Below, 11 T cell receptor beta chains from the same sample are listed, as sequenced in a study of Ad26.COV2.S vaccination and SARS-CoV-2 variants. Treatment denoted: about 20 received Ad26.COV2.S at low or high dose, single or two shots; about five received placebo; per-sample allocation not given. Sampling took place 63 days after the first vaccine or placebo injection. TCRdb's table, derived via immunoSEQ multiplex PCR, lists solely in-frame clones and lacks some. The data contain around 400,000 clones, around 89% of them singletons. Sequenced here: peripheral blood, sampled in a trial of Ad26.COV2.S vaccine versus placebo. The receptor set was obtained from a person aged 18-60 years who received the Ad26.COV2.S COVID-19 vaccine or a placebo.

The genes are TRBV6-1 and TRBJ2-1; TRBD2 agrees at 13 bases. Germline CDR1 and CDR2: MNHNS and SASEGT. This CDR3 comprises 16 residues. Unmatched junction bases numbered 6, after V lost 4 bases and J lost 6 bases. In DNA, the CDR3 is TGTGCCAGCAGTGCTCAAGGACTAGCGGGAGTCAATGAGCAGTTCTTC. Its protein product is CASSAQGLAGVNEQFF.

This chain connects TRBV11-3 to TRBJ2-3; 9 nucleotides match TRBD2. Germline CDR1 and CDR2: SGHNT and YENEEA. The length of the CDR3 is 17 residues. Unmatched junction bases numbered 8, after V lost 4 bases and J lost 0 bases. The CDR3 coding sequence is TGTGCCAGCAGCTCTGCTAGCGGGAAACTTAGCACAGATACGCAGTATTTT. Residues: CASSSASGKLSTDTQYF.

The chain links TRBV19 to TRBJ2-7; 9 bases map to TRBD2. This CDR3 region has 16 residues. The V gene's germline CDR1 is LNHDA and CDR2 SQIVND (reference sequence). J lost 2 bases, V lost 5 bases, and 10 bases had no gene match. This chain's CDR3 is CASSFSGSSGAYEQYF. The CDR3 DNA reads as TGTGCCAGTAGTTTTTCGGGATCTAGCGGGGCCTACGAGCAGTACTTC.

The V and J genes are TRBV9 and TRBJ2-3; D remains ambiguous. The V end was cut by 0 bases, the J end by 4 bases, with 12 bases between. CDR3 length: 15 residues. CDR1 and CDR2 (germline): SGDLS, YYNGEE. The CDR3 loop is CASSVGHRGADTQYF. CDR3 bases: TGTGCCAGCAGCGTAGGACACCGAGGCGCAGATACGCAGTATTTT.

The chain uses TRBV10-3 and TRBJ2-4; D is unclear. The CDR3 consists of 14 residues. Trimming removed 6 bases from V and 4 bases from J, with 13 bases in between. Germline CDR1 ENHRY, CDR2 SYGVKD. The CDR3 DNA follows: TGTGCCATCAGGTCGGGTATAGGAAAAAACATTCAGTACTTC. It is translated as CAIRSGIGKNIQYF.

This clone was found a few times. The gene calls are TRBV6-2 or TRBV6-3 and TRBJ1-1; D is ambiguous. This CDR3 is built from 13 residues. Trimming stripped 2 bases from V and 5 bases from J, with 9 bases between. The germline CDR1 and CDR2 sequences are MNHEY and SVGEGT. The CDR3 DNA is TGTGCCAGCAGTTACGGTTCGGCAACTGAAGCTTTCTTT. Its protein product is CASSYGSATEAFF.

V and J are TRBV4-1 and TRBJ2-2; no definite D call. The CDR3 is made up of 15 amino acids. Germline CDR1 is MGHRA and CDR2 is YSYEKL. The ends were cut back, 3 bases at V and 0 bases at J, with 8 bases in the middle. The DNA of the CDR3 is TGCGCCAGCAGCCACGGCAGGCCGAACACCGGGGAGCTGTTTTTT. Amino acid sequence: CASSHGRPNTGELFF.

The chain recombines TRBV3-1 (or the pseudogene TRBV3-2) with TRBJ2-5; 7 bases are shared with TRBD2. Trimming cost V 4 bases and J 1 base; bases outside gene matches: 6. Looked up from germline, CDR1 is LGHDT and CDR2 is YNNKEL (reference sequence). The CDR3 extends over 15 amino acids. CDR3 DNA sequence: TGTGCCAGCAGCCCAAAGGGACTACCCCAAGAGACCCAGTACTTC. It specifies CASSPKGLPQETQYF.

This clone showed up just once. The chain has TRBV7-6 and TRBJ2-7, with D tentatively TRBD1 (5 bases). This CDR3 has 16 amino acids. The germline gives CDR1 SGHVS, CDR2 FNYEAQ. Deletions cut 1 base from V and 4 bases from J, with 17 bases between. The CDR3 loop is CASSLDPPGSGYEQYF. CDR3 DNA: TGTGCCAGCAGCTTAGATCCCCCAGGGTCGGGTTACGAGCAGTACTTC.

V gene TRBV4-2 combines with J gene TRBJ1-1; the D gene is possibly TRBD1 (6 bases). V was clipped by 0 bases and J by 0 bases, with 17 bases between them. The CDR3 runs 18 residues. Germline assignment: CDR1 LGHNA and CDR2 YNFKEQ. The CDR3 is CASSQDRGGPNMNTEAFF. The CDR3 nucleotides read TGTGCCAGCAGCCAAGATCGGGGGGGCCCTAACATGAACACTGAAGCTTTCTTT.

The chain links TRBV7-8 to TRBJ2-7; TRBD1 matches 7 bases. CDR1 and CDR2 from the germline V gene are SGHVS and FQNEAQ. The J segment lost 1 base and the V segment lost 4 bases, leaving 4 bases of the junction unmatched. There are 14 residues in the CDR3. The CDR3 coding sequence is TGTGCCAGCAGCTCATCGGACAGGTCCTACGAGCAGTACTTC. Its protein is CASSSSDRSYEQYF.